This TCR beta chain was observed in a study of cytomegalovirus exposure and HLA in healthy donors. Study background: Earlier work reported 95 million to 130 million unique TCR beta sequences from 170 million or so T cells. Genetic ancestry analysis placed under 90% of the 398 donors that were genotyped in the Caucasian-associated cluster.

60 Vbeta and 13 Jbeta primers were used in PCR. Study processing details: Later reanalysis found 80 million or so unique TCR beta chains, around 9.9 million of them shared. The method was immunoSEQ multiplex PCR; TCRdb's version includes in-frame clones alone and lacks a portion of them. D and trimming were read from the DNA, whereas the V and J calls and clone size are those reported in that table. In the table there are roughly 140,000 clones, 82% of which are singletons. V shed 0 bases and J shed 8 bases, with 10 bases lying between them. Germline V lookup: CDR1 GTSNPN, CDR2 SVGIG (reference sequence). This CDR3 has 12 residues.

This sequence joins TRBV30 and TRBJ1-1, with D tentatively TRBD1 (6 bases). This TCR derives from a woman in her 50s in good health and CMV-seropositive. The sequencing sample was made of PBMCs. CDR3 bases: TGTGCCTGGAGTGTACAGGGCGGGGAAGCTTTCTTT. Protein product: CAWSVQGGEAFF.